Each of the 5 T cell receptor beta chains below was sequenced from the same sample in a study of blood T cell repertoires in COVID-19. Method: immunoSEQ multiplex PCR; TCRdb's copy keeps in-frame clones and lacks some. Of 190,000 or so clones listed, about nine tenths are singletons. The sample comprised peripheral blood. Receptors originate from a woman younger than 45 with acute or convalescent COVID-19.

V is TRBV10-3 and J is TRBJ1-2; D may be TRBD1 (6 bases). Germline V gene lookup returns CDR1 ENHRY and CDR2 SYGVKD. With 8 bases removed from V and 8 bases from J, the gap between germline ends came to 18 bases. The CDR3 has 13 residues. CDR3 sequence reads: CAIGQRQDTGYTF. The CDR3 bases are TGTGCCATCGGGCAGAGACAGGATACAGGCTACACCTTC.

V is TRBV6-1 and J is TRBJ1-1; TRBD1 agrees at 7 bases. Germline-derived CDR1 and CDR2 are MNHNS and SASEGT. V was pared by 2 bases and J by 10 bases, with 7 bases of the junction left unmatched. There are 13 residues in the CDR3. CDR3 region: CASSERGDRGAFF. The CDR3 bases are TGTGCCAGCAGTGAAAGAGGGGACAGAGGAGCTTTCTTT.

The CDR3 loop reads CASSRDYYNEQFF. CDR3 bases: TGTGCCAGCAGCCGGGACTACTACAATGAGCAGTTCTTC. The rearrangement joins TRBV6-5 to TRBJ2-1, with 7 nucleotides matching TRBD2. Trimming removed 6 bases from V and 3 bases from J; junction bases left unmatched: 2. CDR1 is MNHEY and CDR2 is SVGAGI in the germline V gene. The CDR3 contains 13 residues.

This clone was observed a single time. The chain uses TRBV28 and TRBJ1-4, with D unresolved. This CDR3 has 15 amino acids. V was shortened by 5 bases and J by 8 bases, with 18 bases between the two germline ends. Germline-derived CDR1 and CDR2 are MDHEN and SYDVKM. Here the CDR3 reads CASSPLGGVNEKLFF. Here the CDR3 DNA reads TGTGCCAGCAGTCCCCTAGGCGGCGTCAACGAAAAACTGTTTTTT.

CDR3 coding DNA: TGTGCCAGCAGTTCGGCCGGGACAGGGGGCTGGGCGCAGTATTTT. Translating it yields CASSSAGTGGWAQYF. The chain combines TRBV28 with TRBJ2-3; 12 bases fit TRBD1. The CDR3 sequence is 15 residues long. Germline CDR1 reads MDHEN; CDR2 reads SYDVKM. V shed 4 bases and J 10 bases; nucleotides not matched to a gene: 9.